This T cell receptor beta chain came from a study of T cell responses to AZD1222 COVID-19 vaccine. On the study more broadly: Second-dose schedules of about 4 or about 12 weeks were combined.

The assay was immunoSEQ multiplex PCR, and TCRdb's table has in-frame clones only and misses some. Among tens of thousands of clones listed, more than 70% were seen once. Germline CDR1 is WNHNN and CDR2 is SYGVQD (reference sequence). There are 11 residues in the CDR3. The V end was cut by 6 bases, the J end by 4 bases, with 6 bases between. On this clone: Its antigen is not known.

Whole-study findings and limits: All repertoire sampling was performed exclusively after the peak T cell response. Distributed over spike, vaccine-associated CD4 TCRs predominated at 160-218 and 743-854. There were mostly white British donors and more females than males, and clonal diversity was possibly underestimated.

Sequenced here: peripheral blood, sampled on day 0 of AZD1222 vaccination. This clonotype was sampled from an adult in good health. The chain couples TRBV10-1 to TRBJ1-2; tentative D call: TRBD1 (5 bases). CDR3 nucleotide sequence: TGCGCCAGCAGCGACAGCTATGGCTACACCTTC. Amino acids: CASSDSYGYTF.